Sequencing of this T cell receptor beta chain was carried out in a study of CD8+ T cells in alopecia areata. Sample treatment: oral pan-JAK inhibitor, 5-10 mg twice daily. Peripheral blood, together with lesional scalp punch biopsies, was collected from alopecia areata patients. Study-level points and caveats: In patients, TCRs were shared less clearly than in mice, and HLA may possibly be involved. During tofacitinib treatment, many expanded lesional clones remained in scalp and blood.

Per germline, CDR1 SNHLY and CDR2 FYNNEI. This CDR3 spans 15 amino acids. The V and J ends lost 4 bases and 12 bases, in that order; junction bases with no gene match: 12. It was cDNA, reverse transcribed from extracted RNA, that served as the sequencing template. Profiled with immunoSEQ multiplex PCR; TCRdb holds only in-frame clones, not every one. The table shows 120,000 or so clones, with approximately 60% occurring only once. Remarks on this clone: Its antigen remains unidentified.

The chain uses TRBV2 and TRBJ1-6; the match to TRBD1 covers 7 bases. The sequenced sample was CD4+ T cells sorted from blood, obtained at week 4, from a patient treated with tofacitinib. The sequence was collected from a human donor with alopecia areata. CDR3 DNA sequence: TGTGCCAGCAGTGGTTGGGACAGTCCGGGGTTACCCCTCCACTTT. Its protein is CASSGWDSPGLPLHF.